This T cell receptor (beta chain) emerged from a study of blood T cell repertoires in COVID-19. Study overall: Spain, Italy and the United States supplied samples that represented acute and convalescent COVID-19.

Here immunoSEQ multiplex PCR was the method, and the copy in TCRdb shows in-frame clones only, minus some. The data contain 90,000 to 130,000 clones, over 65% of them singletons. Trimming removed 3 bases from V and 2 bases from J; junction bases left unmatched: 8. CDR3 size: 16 residues. Germline loops: CDR1 SGHAT, CDR2 FQNNGV. This clonotype was obtained from a woman aged 35 to 49 with acute or convalescent COVID-19. The V and J genes are TRBV11-2 and TRBJ2-3; 7 bases match TRBD2. Sequencing was done on a sample of peripheral blood. Written as DNA, the CDR3 is TGTGCCAGCAGCTTTACGGCGGGGGAGCTCACAGATACGCAGTATTTT. Translated, it gives CASSFTAGELTDTQYF.